The rows below give T cell receptor beta chains drawn from one sample of a study of response to subunit inactivated influenza vaccine. TCRdb re-called the RT-PCR reads with MiXCR, one entry per CDR3 protein. The top ten clones hold approximately 10% of a sample with some 850,000 distinct CDR3 sequences, 18% of them seen once. This specimen consisted of PBMCs from blood, obtained 4 to 6 days after vaccination. These TCRs come from a man aged 45-65 years who received an inactivated influenza vaccine. Both conserved end residues are part of each CDR3. The D gene is left open where the match is weak. Not every row has a clone size; where given, it reads once, few, many or a size class.

j_gene	abundance	v_gene	d_gene	CDR3nt	CDR3aa
TRBJ2-7	few	TRBV10-3	TRBD2	TGTGCCATCAGTGCGGGACTAGCCGATTCCCTTGAGCAGTACTTC	CAISAGLADSLEQYF
TRBJ1-5	.	TRBV6-2/TRBV6-3	.	TGTGCCAGCGGACAGTTGGATAGCAATCAGCCCCAGCATTTT	CASGQLDSNQPQHF
TRBJ2-2	few	TRBV6-2/TRBV6-3	.	TGTGCCAGCGGCCAGAGGACAGTCGGGGAGCTGTTTTTT	CASGQRTVGELFF
TRBJ2-7	few	TRBV12-3/TRBV12-4	TRBD2	TGTGCCAGCAGGATGAGCGGGGTTCAATACGAGCAGTACTTC	CASRMSGVQYEQYF
TRBJ2-7	.	TRBV28	.	TGTGCCAGCTACGGAACCGGGACATACGCTTGGGAGCAGTACTTC	CASYGTGTYAWEQYF
TRBJ2-3	.	TRBV10-1	.	TGCGCCAGCGCGATGGCGATGAGTGGGGGTACGCAGTATTTT	CASAMAMSGGTQYF
TRBJ2-5	few	TRBV20-1	TRBD1	TGCAGTGCTAGAGACCCGGGACAGGGGAGCCAAGAGACCCAGTACTTC	CSARDPGQGSQETQYF
TRBJ2-7	.	TRBV5-1	TRBD1	TGCGCCAGCAGCCAAACCGGGACAGGGGGCGTCGAGCAGTACTTC	CASSQTGTGGVEQYF
TRBJ2-7	few	TRBV12-3/TRBV12-4	.	TGTGCCAGCAGTTTTGAACTGGCAGCCTACGAGCAGTACTTC	CASSFELAAYEQYF
TRBJ2-2	.	TRBV5-1	TRBD2	TGCGCCAGCAGCTTCCTCGGGACTATTGGTACCGGGGAGCTGTTTTTT	CASSFLGTIGTGELFF
TRBJ2-1	few	TRBV29-1	.	TGCAGCGTTGAAGATCCAGTCAAGCTACAGTACAATGAGCGGCAGTTCTTC	CSVEDPVKLQYNERQFF
TRBJ2-7	.	TRBV12-3/TRBV12-4	.	TGTGCCAGCAGTTTCAGGGCAGCGAGCTCCTACGAGCAGTACTTC	CASSFRAASSYEQYF
TRBJ1-6	many	TRBV4-3	.	TGCGCCAGCAGCCAAGACCCGCTTAATTCACCCCTCCACTTT	CASSQDPLNSPLHF
TRBJ2-7	.	TRBV4-3	.	TGCGCCAGCAGCCAAGATCCGTGGGAGGTGGGGGAGCAGTACTTC	CASSQDPWEVGEQYF
TRBJ2-5	.	TRBV5-6	TRBD2	TGTGCCAGCAGCTTGGCCCTAGCGGGGGGAGAGACCCAGTACTTC	CASSLALAGGETQYF
TRBJ2-2	few	TRBV7-9	.	TGTGCCAGCAGCTTCAACCCCGGCGGGGAGCTGTTTTTT	CASSFNPGGELFF
TRBJ2-1	few	TRBV20-1	TRBD2	TGCAGTGCTAGAGCGACTAGCTGGTCTTTCAATGAGCAGTTCTTC	CSARATSWSFNEQFF
TRBJ1-2	few	TRBV7-9	.	TGTGCCAGCAGCGCCCCTAACAGGGCGAACTATGGCTACACCTTC	CASSAPNRANYGYTF
TRBJ2-2	few	TRBV20-1	.	TGCAGTGCTGGACCCAGGGACACCGGGGAGCTGTTTTTT	CSAGPRDTGELFF
TRBJ2-2	few	TRBV7-8	TRBD2	TGTGCCAGCAGCTCGCTAGCGGGAGAGACCGGGGAGCTGTTTTTT	CASSSLAGETGELFF
TRBJ2-1	once	TRBV14	.	TGTGCCAGCAGCCAAGATTTCCTCTCCTCCTACAATGAGCAGTTCTTC	CASSQDFLSSYNEQFF
TRBJ2-5	.	TRBV20-1	TRBD2	TGCAGTGCTAGACTAGCGGGAGAGGAGACCCAGTACTTC	CSARLAGEETQYF
TRBJ2-3	.	TRBV20-1	TRBD2	TGCAGTGCAACAGCGGGAGGGTTGACTAGCACAGATACGCAGTATTTT	CSATAGGLTSTDTQYF
TRBJ1-3	few	TRBV7-2	.	TGTGCCAGCAGCTTAGCCCAGAGCTCTGGAAACACCATATATTTT	CASSLAQSSGNTIYF
TRBJ2-2	.	TRBV2	.	TGTGCCAGCAGTTCAGGGATTAACACCGGGGAGCTGTTTTTT	CASSSGINTGELFF
TRBJ2-3	once	TRBV4-3	.	TGCGCCAGCAGCCCCGAGTGGATTCCAGCGTATGGCCAGAGGACGCAGTATTTT	CASSPEWIPAYGQRTQYF
TRBJ1-1	few	TRBV5-8	.	TGTGCCAGCAGCATCGGGACACGGAATGAAGCTTTCTTT	CASSIGTRNEAFF
TRBJ2-1	.	TRBV7-9	TRBD2	TGTGCCAGCAGCCTACGACTAGCGGGAGCGTACGAGCAGTTCTTC	CASSLRLAGAYEQFF
TRBJ2-5	few	TRBV6-1	.	TGTGCCAGCAGGCAGGGGTACCAAGAGACCCAGTACTTC	CASRQGYQETQYF
TRBJ2-3	few	TRBV12-3/TRBV12-4	TRBD2	TGTGCCAGCAGTTTAACCCTAGGACTAGCGGGGGGCCAAGGGACAGATACGCAGTATTTT	CASSLTLGLAGGQGTDTQYF
TRBJ2-1	.	TRBV12-3/TRBV12-4	TRBD2	TGTGCCAGTAGAGCGGGAGTGGGCAATGAGCAGTTCTTC	CASRAGVGNEQFF